This T cell receptor (beta chain) was sequenced for a study of T cell changes during pregnancy in multiple sclerosis. Produced via immunoSEQ multiplex PCR; TCRdb's table is partial and in-frame only. The data contain 65,000 to 85,000 clones, about 93% of them seen just once; the ten biggest clones take up almost 0.3%. V was clipped by 1 base and J by 4 bases, with 11 bases between them. The length of the CDR3 is 15 residues. CDR1 and CDR2 from the germline V gene are SGDLS and YYNGEE. The genes are TRBV9 and TRBJ1-4, with D perhaps matching TRBD1 (5 bases). Specimen: CD4+ T cells from peripheral blood mononuclear cells, collected after pregnancy. The sequence was collected from a female donor with multiple sclerosis, enrolled in a pregnancy study. The CDR3 nucleotides read TGTGCCAGCAGCGTAATACAGGCCTTTAATGAAAAACTGTTTTTT. It yields the protein CASSVIQAFNEKLFF.